This is a list of T cell receptor beta chains from one sample in a study of T cell responses to AZD1222 COVID-19 vaccine. Profiled with immunoSEQ multiplex PCR; TCRdb holds only in-frame clones, not every one. The sample contains about 78,000 clones, 90% of which appear only once. The sample here was peripheral blood, taken 28 days after the second AZD1222 dose. Receptors originate from an adult who received the AZD1222 COVID-19 vaccine. The CDR3 runs from the conserved cysteine through the conserved F or W.

v_call	j_call	cdr3_length	cdr3_aa
TRBV11-3	TRBJ2-7	15	CASSPSVAGVGEQYF
TRBV30	TRBJ1-3	14	CASRGTSSGNTIYF
TRBV11-3	TRBJ2-7	16	CASSTSGRTHSYEQYF
TRBV30	TRBJ1-2	14	CAWSISPISGGYTF
TRBV9	TRBJ2-4	14	CASSRGDSGKIQYF
TRBV11-1	TRBJ1-1	14	CASSPTVGLLGAFF
TRBV4-3	TRBJ1-2	15	CASSQDYDRNYGYTF
TRBV5-4	TRBJ2-3	14	CAGMAGASTDTQYF
TRBV19	TRBJ2-2	14	CASSMDRWTGELFF
TRBV6-5	TRBJ1-5	14	CASSYVQSNQPQHF
TRBV7-3	TRBJ2-1	15	CASSLGVGVKDEQFF
TRBV30	TRBJ1-6	14	CAWTPGHYNSPLHF
TRBV19	TRBJ2-3	16	CASSTSLAGGQDTQYF
TRBV4-1	TRBJ2-1	14	CASSRGQAHNEQFF
TRBV11-3	TRBJ1-1	13	CASSSEGLTEAFF
TRBV23-1	TRBJ1-5	12	CASSQADQPQHF
TRBV6-5	TRBJ1-6	14	CASSQTGGHSPLHF
TRBV2	TRBJ1-2	12	CASSRWPGGYTF
TRBV2	TRBJ1-4	15	CASKPTGTTNEKLFF
TRBV6-4	TRBJ2-1	14	CASSEGGWGGEQFF
TRBV24-1	TRBJ2-7	12	CATSGGSYEQYF
TRBV6-5	TRBJ1-3	13	CASSKTAGNTIYF
TRBV4-1	TRBJ1-5	13	CASSSQGNQPQHF
TRBV5-1	TRBJ2-3	18	CASSLGSGLAATTDTQYF
TRBV19	TRBJ2-3	15	CASSMPGRGPDTQYF
TRBV5-6	TRBJ1-2	13	CASSQQAFRGYTF
TRBV7-2	TRBJ1-3	15	CASSPQQGAGNTIYF
TRBV12-3/TRBV12-4	TRBJ2-1	12	CASSPLPGGQFF
TRBV9	TRBJ2-7	14	CASSALAYPYEQYF
TRBV5-1	TRBJ1-1	15	CASSLGRTLNTEAFF
TRBV12-3/TRBV12-4	TRBJ1-2	11	CASTHSDGYTF
TRBV18	TRBJ2-1	14	CASSSRPGDNEQFF
TRBV12-3/TRBV12-4	TRBJ2-5	13	CASSLLAGAREYF
TRBV7-9	TRBJ2-7	14	CASSLVGVPYEQYF
TRBV13	TRBJ1-4	18	CASSNTFEGATTNEKLFF
TRBV14	TRBJ2-5	12	CASGIGQETQYF
TRBV6-5	TRBJ1-4	14	CASSTGTGDEKLFF
TRBV7-6	TRBJ2-3	12	CASSQQSDTQYF
TRBV29-1	TRBJ2-7	15	CSVEDQEGTGYEQYF
TRBV6-5	TRBJ2-3	12	CASRSVLLTQYF
TRBV18	TRBJ2-1	12	CASSHGDREQFF
TRBV2	TRBJ1-5	15	CASTTDRGSNQPQHF
TRBV5-6	TRBJ1-2	14	CASSPGRGRDGYTF